This T cell receptor beta chain was identified during a study of blood T cell repertoires in COVID-19. Looking at the study overall: The samples span acute and convalescent COVID-19 from the United States, Italy and Spain. Sources were T cells, B-cell-depleted T cells, or PBMCs; the material itself was cDNA or gDNA.

Authors' methods: Reference gene primers were amplified, and this amplification served to estimate nucleated cell counts. Using immunoSEQ multiplex PCR, the repertoire was profiled, and TCRdb retains in-frame clones only, with some absent. The V and J calls and the clone size are those of that table, but D and trimming were determined from the DNA. The sample has roughly 180,000 clones, roughly 76% seen once; the top ten hold roughly 9.4%. This clone was observed a single time. This same CDR3 is encoded by further DNA sequences in the sample. Germline trimming cut 1 base from V and 6 bases from J; bases unmatched to any gene: 0. This CDR3 is built from 12 residues.

The TCR was taken from a woman aged 50 to 60 with active or convalescent COVID-19. V is TRBV12-3 or TRBV12-4 and J is TRBJ2-7; 7 nucleotides align to TRBD2. Input material: peripheral blood. The DNA of the CDR3 is TGTGCCAGCAGTTTAGGGGGGGGCGAGCAGTACTTC. This sequence encodes CASSLGGGEQYF.